This T cell receptor beta chain appears in the sequencing data of a study of cytomegalovirus exposure and HLA in healthy donors. Background on the study: Early release data held tens of millions of unique TCRs from HLA-typed donors. Overall study results and limits: Most TCRs appeared rarely, but some public TCRs recurred in many donors. Some V segments (TRBV6-2 and TRBV6-3 among them) were excluded as indistinguishable.

CDR3 size: 15 residues. The germline V gene encodes CDR1 SGHDT and CDR2 YYEEEE. With V trimmed by 3 bases and J by 3 bases, 6 bases remained unmatched. As concerns this clone: Its specificity is unknown.

60 Vbeta and 13 Jbeta primers were used in PCR. Profiling relied on immunoSEQ multiplex PCR, and the TCRdb table lists in-frame clones only, not all of them. The sample consists of around 130,000 clones, 65% to 90% of them appearing once. The TCR sequence derives from a woman between 18 and 29 years old in good health and CMV-seropositive. This sequence joins TRBV5-6 and TRBJ2-1, with TRBD2 identical over 7 bases. The sequencing sample was made of PBMCs. DNA for the CDR3: TGTGCCAGCAGCTATGGCGGGGGTATCTACAATGAGCAGTTCTTC. Translating it yields CASSYGGGIYNEQFF. Drawing the rest from reference TRBV5-6 and TRBJ2-1, the complete variable domain is DAGVTQSPTHLIKTRGQQVTLRCSPKSGHDTVSWYQQALGQGPQFIFQYYEEEERQRGNFPDRFSGHQFPNYSSELNVNALLLGDSALYLCASSYGGGIYNEQFFGPGTRLTVL.